Listed below are T cell receptor beta chains from one sample, sequenced in a study of blood T cell repertoires in COVID-19. Here immunoSEQ multiplex PCR was the method, and the copy in TCRdb shows in-frame clones only, minus some. Of a few hundred thousand clones listed, approximately 91% are singletons. Sequencing used PBMCs or T cells enriched from blood (not recorded which). The receptors derive from a woman aged 30 to 39 who had been exposed to COVID-19. Both conserved end residues are part of each CDR3. The order of the fields is V gene, D gene, J gene, clone size, CDR3 DNA, CDR3 protein. D genes are given only for firm matches. Size values are once, few and many counts, or a class for expanded clones, and some rows have none.

v_call: TRBV19; d_call: TRBD2; j_call: TRBJ2-1; clone_size: .; cdr3_nt: TGTGCCAGTAGTATCGTGACTAGCGGGAGCTACAATGAGCAGTTCTTC; cdr3_aa: CASSIVTSGSYNEQFF
v_call: TRBV29-1; d_call: TRBD1; j_call: TRBJ1-1; clone_size: .; cdr3_nt: TGCAGCGCATCAAAGGGGGCCACTGAAGCTTTCTTT; cdr3_aa: CSASKGATEAFF
v_call: TRBV6-5; d_call: TRBD1; j_call: TRBJ2-3; clone_size: .; cdr3_nt: TGTGCCAGCAGGGGGGGGACAGGGGCAGATACGCAGTATTTT; cdr3_aa: CASRGGTGADTQYF
v_call: TRBV14; d_call: TRBD1; j_call: TRBJ2-4; clone_size: .; cdr3_nt: TGTGCCAGCAGCCTCCGAGCGACAGGGCCGGACATTCAGTACTTC; cdr3_aa: CASSLRATGPDIQYF
v_call: TRBV10-3; d_call: .; j_call: TRBJ1-4; clone_size: .; cdr3_nt: TGTGCCATCAGTGAAGTTTCCAGGGAACATAATGAAAAACTGTTTTTT; cdr3_aa: CAISEVSREHNEKLFF
v_call: TRBV6-5; d_call: .; j_call: TRBJ1-5; clone_size: .; cdr3_nt: TGTGCCAGCCAGGTCCGGGACACCGAACGGCAGCCCCAGCATTTT; cdr3_aa: CASQVRDTERQPQHF
v_call: TRBV20-1; d_call: .; j_call: TRBJ2-1; clone_size: .; cdr3_nt: TGCAGTGCTAGAGTTAATAATGAGCAGTTCTTC; cdr3_aa: CSARVNNEQFF
v_call: TRBV28; d_call: .; j_call: TRBJ2-7; clone_size: .; cdr3_nt: TGTGCCAGCAGTTCCTTCACTGGAGTTGCCTCCGAGCAGTACTTC; cdr3_aa: CASSSFTGVASEQYF
v_call: TRBV9; d_call: TRBD1; j_call: TRBJ2-1; clone_size: .; cdr3_nt: TGTGCCAGCAGCGTAGTCGAGACAGGGGTCAATGAGCAGTTCTTC; cdr3_aa: CASSVVETGVNEQFF
v_call: TRBV28; d_call: TRBD1; j_call: TRBJ2-7; clone_size: .; cdr3_nt: TGTGCCGCCAGTTCCGGGACAGCCCTCTCCTACGAGCAGTACTTC; cdr3_aa: CAASSGTALSYEQYF
v_call: TRBV5-6; d_call: TRBD1; j_call: TRBJ2-1; clone_size: .; cdr3_nt: TGTGCCAGCAGTCTCGAACAGGGGGGCTCCTACAATGAGCAGTTCTTC; cdr3_aa: CASSLEQGGSYNEQFF
v_call: TRBV18; d_call: .; j_call: TRBJ1-5; clone_size: .; cdr3_nt: TGTGCCAGCTCCCCAACCGGGGATCAGCCCCAGCATTTT; cdr3_aa: CASSPTGDQPQHF
v_call: TRBV28; d_call: .; j_call: TRBJ2-1; clone_size: .; cdr3_nt: TGTGCCAGCAGTTCCGCGGGATCTAGAACCTACAATGAGCAGTTCTTC; cdr3_aa: CASSSAGSRTYNEQFF
v_call: TRBV9; d_call: .; j_call: TRBJ2-1; clone_size: .; cdr3_nt: TGTGCCAGCAGCGTAGACCCCCCGGGGTTAAGTGTAAATGAGCAGTTCTTC; cdr3_aa: CASSVDPPGLSVNEQFF
v_call: TRBV4-2; d_call: .; j_call: TRBJ2-1; clone_size: .; cdr3_nt: TGTGCCAGCAGCCAAGCAACTAGAATTGTGGGGTACCTTGAGCAGTTCTTC; cdr3_aa: CASSQATRIVGYLEQFF
v_call: TRBV19; d_call: .; j_call: TRBJ2-1; clone_size: .; cdr3_nt: TGTGCCAGTAGTACCGGGACTTCACAGTTGGGCAATGAGCAGTTCTTC; cdr3_aa: CASSTGTSQLGNEQFF
v_call: TRBV5-1; d_call: TRBD1; j_call: TRBJ2-1; clone_size: .; cdr3_nt: TGCGCCAGCAGCTTCCAACGGACAGGGGGGGATCAGGAGCAGTTCTTC; cdr3_aa: CASSFQRTGGDQEQFF
v_call: TRBV9; d_call: .; j_call: TRBJ1-1; clone_size: .; cdr3_nt: TGTGCCAGCAGCGTAGTTCAGAAGAACACTGAAGCTTTCTTT; cdr3_aa: CASSVVQKNTEAFF
v_call: TRBV6-1; d_call: .; j_call: TRBJ2-5; clone_size: few; cdr3_nt: TGTGCCAGCAGTGAAGCGCTGGGGGCAGGGCAAGAGACCCAGTACTTC; cdr3_aa: CASSEALGAGQETQYF
v_call: TRBV9; d_call: TRBD1; j_call: TRBJ1-3; clone_size: .; cdr3_nt: TGTGCCAGCAGCGGGGCTTCCGGGACAGGGGCCAGAAGCTCTGGAAACACCATATATTTT; cdr3_aa: CASSGASGTGARSSGNTIYF
v_call: TRBV5-8; d_call: .; j_call: TRBJ1-5; clone_size: .; cdr3_nt: TGTGCCAGCACGGGCGGGAGGTCAGGGCAGCCCCAGCATTTT; cdr3_aa: CASTGGRSGQPQHF
v_call: TRBV10-1; d_call: TRBD1; j_call: TRBJ2-3; clone_size: .; cdr3_nt: TGCGCCAGCAGTGTCCACATATCGACCGGGACAGAGAGCACAGATACGCAGTATTTT; cdr3_aa: CASSVHISTGTESTDTQYF
v_call: TRBV25-1; d_call: .; j_call: TRBJ1-3; clone_size: .; cdr3_nt: TGTGCCAGCAGGTCTATTCAAGCGGGAGTATATTTT; cdr3_aa: CASRSIQAGVYF
v_call: TRBV2; d_call: .; j_call: TRBJ2-2; clone_size: .; cdr3_nt: TGTGCCAGCAAAGGTGGGCAGTTAACCGGGGAGCTGTTTTTT; cdr3_aa: CASKGGQLTGELFF
v_call: TRBV28; d_call: TRBD2; j_call: TRBJ2-7; clone_size: .; cdr3_nt: TGTGCCAGCAGTTTACTAGCGGGCTACGAGCAGTACTTC; cdr3_aa: CASSLLAGYEQYF
v_call: TRBV7-9; d_call: .; j_call: TRBJ1-4; clone_size: .; cdr3_nt: TGTGCCAGCAGCTTAGGTCCAGGTTCAGCAACTAATGAAAAACTGTTTTTT; cdr3_aa: CASSLGPGSATNEKLFF
v_call: TRBV28; d_call: .; j_call: TRBJ1-6; clone_size: few; cdr3_nt: TGTGCCAGCAGTTCGCGATCACCCCTCCACTTT; cdr3_aa: CASSSRSPLHF
v_call: TRBV18; d_call: TRBD2; j_call: TRBJ2-5; clone_size: few; cdr3_nt: TGTGCCAGCTCACCACAAATAGCGGGATCGGCTAGGGAGACCCAGTACTTC; cdr3_aa: CASSPQIAGSARETQYF
v_call: TRBV7-8; d_call: TRBD1; j_call: TRBJ2-7; clone_size: .; cdr3_nt: TGTGCCAGCAGCCGGGAGACAGGGGGAGGCGAGCAGTACTTC; cdr3_aa: CASSRETGGGEQYF
v_call: TRBV28; d_call: .; j_call: TRBJ1-1; clone_size: .; cdr3_nt: TGTGCCAGCAGTCCAGGGGCGGATCCGAGGACTGAAGCTTTCTTT; cdr3_aa: CASSPGADPRTEAFF
v_call: TRBV2; d_call: .; j_call: TRBJ2-2; clone_size: .; cdr3_nt: TGTGCCAGCATCCCGGACAGTACGAACACCGGGGAGCTGTTTTTT; cdr3_aa: CASIPDSTNTGELFF
v_call: TRBV24-1; d_call: .; j_call: TRBJ2-1; clone_size: .; cdr3_nt: TGTGCCTCGGCTTTCGCTCGGGGGGAGCAGTTCTTC; cdr3_aa: CASAFARGEQFF
v_call: TRBV2; d_call: TRBD2; j_call: TRBJ2-2; clone_size: .; cdr3_nt: TGTGCCAGCACCGGACTAGCGGGAAGCTGGGAGCTGTTTTTT; cdr3_aa: CASTGLAGSWELFF
v_call: TRBV14; d_call: .; j_call: TRBJ2-3; clone_size: .; cdr3_nt: TGTGCCAGCAGCCAAGTCTCGGGAATCGATACGCAGTATTTT; cdr3_aa: CASSQVSGIDTQYF
v_call: TRBV25-1; d_call: .; j_call: TRBJ1-3; clone_size: .; cdr3_nt: TGTGCCAGCAGCCTCCAGGGGACCGGAAACACCATATATTTT; cdr3_aa: CASSLQGTGNTIYF
v_call: TRBV6-4; d_call: .; j_call: TRBJ2-3; clone_size: many; cdr3_nt: TGTGCCAGCAGTGAGCGGGACACAGATACGCAGTATTTT; cdr3_aa: CASSERDTDTQYF
v_call: TRBV5-1; d_call: .; j_call: TRBJ2-7; clone_size: .; cdr3_nt: TGCGCCAGCAGCTACGTTGCGGGCGCGTACGAGCAGTACTTC; cdr3_aa: CASSYVAGAYEQYF
v_call: TRBV28; d_call: .; j_call: TRBJ2-7; clone_size: .; cdr3_nt: TGTGCCAGCAGCCTACAACTATCCTACGAGCAGTACTTC; cdr3_aa: CASSLQLSYEQYF
v_call: TRBV15; d_call: .; j_call: TRBJ2-7; clone_size: .; cdr3_nt: TGTGCCACCAGCGCGTCGGCAGGGGATAGCTCCTACGAGCAGTACTTC; cdr3_aa: CATSASAGDSSYEQYF
v_call: TRBV6-1; d_call: .; j_call: TRBJ2-1; clone_size: once; cdr3_nt: TGTGCCAGCAGTGACAGCAATGAGCAGTTCTTC; cdr3_aa: CASSDSNEQFF
v_call: TRBV28; d_call: TRBD1; j_call: TRBJ2-7; clone_size: .; cdr3_nt: TGTGCCAGCAGTCCGACAGGGGGTTATTCCTACGAGCAGTACTTC; cdr3_aa: CASSPTGGYSYEQYF
v_call: TRBV6-6; d_call: .; j_call: TRBJ2-7; clone_size: .; cdr3_nt: TGTGCCAGCAGCCGACTCGAGACTAGAAAATACGAGCAGTACTTC; cdr3_aa: CASSRLETRKYEQYF
v_call: TRBV5-5; d_call: .; j_call: TRBJ2-1; clone_size: once; cdr3_nt: TGTGCCAGCAGCTTGTCCGGGGACAATGAGCAGTTCTTC; cdr3_aa: CASSLSGDNEQFF
v_call: TRBV7-8; d_call: TRBD2; j_call: TRBJ2-5; clone_size: .; cdr3_nt: TGTGCCAGCAGCTTACCCAATAGCGGGAGTTTCAAGACCCAGTACTTC; cdr3_aa: CASSLPNSGSFKTQYF
v_call: TRBV18; d_call: TRBD1; j_call: TRBJ2-3; clone_size: .; cdr3_nt: TGTGCCAGCTCACCACCCAGGACAGGGGACACAGATACGCAGTATTTT; cdr3_aa: CASSPPRTGDTDTQYF
v_call: TRBV10-3; d_call: TRBD2; j_call: TRBJ2-3; clone_size: .; cdr3_nt: TGTGCCATTACTAGCGGGGGCACAGATACGCAGTATTTT; cdr3_aa: CAITSGGTDTQYF